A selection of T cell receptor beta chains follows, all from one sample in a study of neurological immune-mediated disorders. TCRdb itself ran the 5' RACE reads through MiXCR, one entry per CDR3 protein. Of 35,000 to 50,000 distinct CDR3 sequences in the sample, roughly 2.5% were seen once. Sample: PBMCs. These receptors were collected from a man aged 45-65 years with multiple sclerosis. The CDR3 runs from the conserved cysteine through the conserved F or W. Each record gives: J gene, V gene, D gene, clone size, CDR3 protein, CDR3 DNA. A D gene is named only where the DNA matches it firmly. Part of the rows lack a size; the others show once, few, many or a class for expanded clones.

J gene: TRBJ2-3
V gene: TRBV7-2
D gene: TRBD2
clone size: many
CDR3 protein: CASNSGASTDTQYF
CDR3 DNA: TGTGCCAGCAATAGCGGGGCCTCGACAGATACGCAGTATTTT

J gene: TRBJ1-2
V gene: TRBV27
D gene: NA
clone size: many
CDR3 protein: CASSSYRDNYGYTF
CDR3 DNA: TGTGCCAGCAGTTCATACAGGGACAACTATGGCTACACCTTC

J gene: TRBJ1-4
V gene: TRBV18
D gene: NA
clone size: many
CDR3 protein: CASSPQGSNEKLFF
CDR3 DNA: TGTGCCAGCTCACCACAGGGATCTAATGAAAAACTGTTTTTT

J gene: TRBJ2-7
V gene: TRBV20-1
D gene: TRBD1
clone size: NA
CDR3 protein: CSTQGDREQYF
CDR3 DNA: TGCAGTACGCAGGGGGATCGCGAGCAGTACTTC

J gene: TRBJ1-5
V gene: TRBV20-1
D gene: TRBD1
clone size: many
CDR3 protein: CSARDSGQYSNQPQHF
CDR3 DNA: TGCAGTGCTAGAGATTCGGGACAGTATAGCAATCAGCCCCAGCATTTT

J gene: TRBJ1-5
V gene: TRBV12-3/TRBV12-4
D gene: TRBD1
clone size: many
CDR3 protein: CASSLELGQSNQPQHF
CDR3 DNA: TGTGCCAGCAGTTTAGAGTTGGGACAGAGCAATCAGCCCCAGCATTTT

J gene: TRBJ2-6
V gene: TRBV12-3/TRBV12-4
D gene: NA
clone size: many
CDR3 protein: CASTHPLGTSSSGANVLTF
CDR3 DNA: TGTGCCAGCACCCACCCCCTGGGGACATCCTCCTCTGGGGCCAACGTCCTGACTTTC

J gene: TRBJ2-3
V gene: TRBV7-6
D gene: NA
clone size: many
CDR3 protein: CASSQTRDTQYF
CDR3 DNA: TGTGCCAGCAGCCAGACCCGGGATACGCAGTATTTT

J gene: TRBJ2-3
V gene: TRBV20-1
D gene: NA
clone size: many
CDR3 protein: CSVPADTGTDTQYF
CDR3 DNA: TGCAGTGTCCCCGCGGACACCGGCACAGATACGCAGTATTTT

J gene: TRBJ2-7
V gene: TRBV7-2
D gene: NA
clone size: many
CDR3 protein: CASSLGRGVGQVQYF
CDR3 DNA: TGTGCCAGCAGCTTGGGCAGGGGAGTCGGTCAGGTGCAGTACTTC

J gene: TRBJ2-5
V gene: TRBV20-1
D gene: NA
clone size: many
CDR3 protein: CSAKYRETQYF
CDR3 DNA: TGCAGTGCTAAATACCGAGAGACCCAGTACTTC

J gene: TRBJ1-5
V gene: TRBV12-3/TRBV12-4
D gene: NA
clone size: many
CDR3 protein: CASSSRQSNQPQHF
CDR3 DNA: TGTGCCAGCAGTTCTCGACAGAGCAATCAGCCCCAGCATTTT

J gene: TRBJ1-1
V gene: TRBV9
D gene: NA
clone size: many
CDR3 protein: CASSAHRTGNTEAFF
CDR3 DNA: TGTGCCAGCAGCGCCCATCGGACTGGGAACACTGAAGCTTTCTTT

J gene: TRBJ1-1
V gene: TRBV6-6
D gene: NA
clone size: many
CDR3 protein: CASSYRAGRNTEAFF
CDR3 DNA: TGTGCCAGCAGTTACAGGGCAGGGAGGAACACTGAAGCTTTCTTT

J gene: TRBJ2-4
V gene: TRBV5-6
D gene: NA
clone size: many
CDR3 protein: CASSLEGSDIQYF
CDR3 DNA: TGTGCCAGCAGCTTGGAGGGCTCGGACATTCAGTACTTC

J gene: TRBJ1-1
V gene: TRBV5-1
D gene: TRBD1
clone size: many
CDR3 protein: CASSPGTANTEAFF
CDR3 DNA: TGCGCCAGCAGCCCCGGGACAGCGAACACTGAAGCTTTCTTT

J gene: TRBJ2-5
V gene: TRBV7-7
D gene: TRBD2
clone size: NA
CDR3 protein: CASSIGLAGGQETQYF
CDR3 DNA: TGTGCTAGCAGCATCGGACTAGCGGGGGGCCAAGAGACCCAGTACTTC

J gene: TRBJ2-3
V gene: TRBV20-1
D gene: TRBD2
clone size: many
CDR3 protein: CSAEKSSGGPFGGNTQYF
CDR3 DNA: TGCAGTGCCGAGAAGTCGAGCGGGGGGCCCTTTGGGGGAAATACGCAGTATTTT

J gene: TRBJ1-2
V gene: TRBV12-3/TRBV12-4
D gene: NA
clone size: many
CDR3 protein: CASSGTSYGYTF
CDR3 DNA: TGTGCCAGCAGTGGGACATCCTATGGCTACACCTTC

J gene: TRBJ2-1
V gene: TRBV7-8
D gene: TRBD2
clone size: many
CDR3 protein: CASRDRGGLNEQFF
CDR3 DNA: TGTGCCAGCAGGGATCGGGGGGGGCTTAATGAGCAGTTCTTC

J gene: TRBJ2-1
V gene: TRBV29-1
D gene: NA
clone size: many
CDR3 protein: CSVGWSGSYNEQFF
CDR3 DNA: TGCAGCGTTGGTTGGTCGGGCTCCTACAATGAGCAGTTCTTC

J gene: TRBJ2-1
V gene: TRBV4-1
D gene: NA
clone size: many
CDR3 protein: CASSQGREQFF
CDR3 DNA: TGCGCCAGCAGCCAAGGGAGAGAGCAGTTCTTC

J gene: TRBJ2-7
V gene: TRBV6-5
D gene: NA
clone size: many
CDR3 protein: CASSYSQGSFYEQYF
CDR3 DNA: TGTGCCAGCAGTTACTCCCAGGGCTCCTTCTACGAGCAGTACTTC

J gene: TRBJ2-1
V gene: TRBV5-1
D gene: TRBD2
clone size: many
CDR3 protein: CASKSGVSVDEQFF
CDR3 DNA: TGCGCCAGCAAAAGCGGGGTGTCGGTCGATGAGCAGTTCTTC

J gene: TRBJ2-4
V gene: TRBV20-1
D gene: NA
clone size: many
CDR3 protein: CSARVEWGAGNIQYF
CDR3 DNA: TGCAGTGCTAGAGTCGAGTGGGGGGCCGGAAACATTCAGTACTTC

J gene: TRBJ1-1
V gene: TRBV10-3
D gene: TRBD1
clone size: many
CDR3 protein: CAISEPGTGLTEAFF
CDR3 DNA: TGTGCCATCAGTGAACCCGGGACAGGGTTGACTGAAGCTTTCTTT

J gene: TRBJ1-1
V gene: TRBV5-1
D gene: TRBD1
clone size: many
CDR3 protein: CASSLGAGGQYTEAFF
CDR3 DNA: TGCGCCAGCAGCTTAGGAGCAGGGGGCCAGTACACTGAAGCTTTCTTT

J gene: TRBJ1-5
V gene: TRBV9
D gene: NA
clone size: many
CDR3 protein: CASSVGEGYSNQPQHF
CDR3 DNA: TGTGCCAGCAGCGTAGGCGAGGGGTATAGCAATCAGCCCCAGCATTTT

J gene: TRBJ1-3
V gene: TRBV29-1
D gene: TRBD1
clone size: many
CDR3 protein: CSVATGSGNTIYF
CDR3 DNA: TGCAGCGTTGCGACAGGGTCCGGAAACACCATATATTTT

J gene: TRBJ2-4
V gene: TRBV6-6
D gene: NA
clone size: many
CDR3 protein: CASTDRVGGGKNIQYF
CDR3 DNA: TGTGCCAGCACTGACAGGGTTGGGGGGGGCAAAAACATTCAGTACTTC

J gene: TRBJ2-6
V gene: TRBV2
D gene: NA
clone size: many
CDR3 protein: CASSDPGRSGANVLTF
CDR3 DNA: TGTGCCAGCAGTGATCCGGGTCGCTCTGGGGCCAACGTCCTGACTTTC

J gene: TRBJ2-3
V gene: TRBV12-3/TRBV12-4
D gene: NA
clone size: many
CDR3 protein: CASSLAIDTQYF
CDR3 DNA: TGTGCCAGCAGTTTAGCAATAGATACGCAGTATTTT

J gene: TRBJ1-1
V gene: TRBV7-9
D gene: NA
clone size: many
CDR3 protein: CASRSNTEAFF
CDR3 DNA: TGTGCCAGCAGGTCCAACACTGAAGCTTTCTTT

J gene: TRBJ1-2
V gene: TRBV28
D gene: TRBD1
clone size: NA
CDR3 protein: CASSSTGAFYGYTF
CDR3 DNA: TGTGCCAGCAGCTCGACAGGGGCCTTCTATGGCTACACCTTC

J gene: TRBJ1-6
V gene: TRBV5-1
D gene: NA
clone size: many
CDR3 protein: CASSKDGTGSSYNSPLHF
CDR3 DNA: TGCGCCAGCAGCAAGGACGGGACCGGGAGCTCCTATAATTCACCCCTCCACTTT

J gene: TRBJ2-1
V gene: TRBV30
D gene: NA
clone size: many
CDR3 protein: CAWSVLGEQFF
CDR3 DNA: TGTGCCTGGAGTGTATTGGGTGAGCAGTTCTTC

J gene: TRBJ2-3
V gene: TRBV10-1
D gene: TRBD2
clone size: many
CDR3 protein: CASSAPTSGGYTDTQYF
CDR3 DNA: TGCGCCAGCAGTGCCCCGACTAGCGGGGGGTACACAGATACGCAGTATTTT

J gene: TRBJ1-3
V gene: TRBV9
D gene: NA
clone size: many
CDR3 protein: CASSDRRNTIYF
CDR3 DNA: TGTGCCAGCAGCGACCGACGAAACACCATATATTTT

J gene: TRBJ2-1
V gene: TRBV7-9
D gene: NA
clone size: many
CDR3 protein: CASSLGGDTPYNEQFF
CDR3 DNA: TGTGCCAGCAGCTTAGGCGGGGATACCCCCTACAATGAGCAGTTCTTC

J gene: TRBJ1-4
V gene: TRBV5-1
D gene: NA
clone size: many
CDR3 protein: CASSLLFGEKLFF
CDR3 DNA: TGCGCCAGCAGCTTGCTCTTCGGTGAAAAACTGTTTTTT

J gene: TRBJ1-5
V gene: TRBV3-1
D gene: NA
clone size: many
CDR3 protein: CASSQQVDQPQHF
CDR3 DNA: TGTGCCAGCAGCCAACAGGTGGATCAGCCCCAGCATTTT

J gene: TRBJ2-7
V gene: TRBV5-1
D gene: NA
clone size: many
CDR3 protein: CASSLDTEQYEQYF
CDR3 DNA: TGCGCCAGCAGCTTGGATACAGAACAGTACGAGCAGTACTTC

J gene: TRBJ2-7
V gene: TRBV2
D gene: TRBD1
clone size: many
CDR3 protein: CASSEGGGQTYEQYF
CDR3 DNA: TGTGCCAGCAGTGAGGGTGGGGGACAGACCTACGAGCAGTACTTC

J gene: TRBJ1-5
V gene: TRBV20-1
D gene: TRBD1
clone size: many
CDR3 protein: CSAGRRTGGNQPQHF
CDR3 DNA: TGCAGTGCCGGAAGAAGGACAGGTGGCAATCAGCCCCAGCATTTT

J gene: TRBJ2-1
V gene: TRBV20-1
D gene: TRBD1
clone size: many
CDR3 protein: CSARDRQGAGNEQFF
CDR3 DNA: TGCAGTGCTAGAGATCGGCAGGGGGCAGGGAATGAGCAGTTCTTC

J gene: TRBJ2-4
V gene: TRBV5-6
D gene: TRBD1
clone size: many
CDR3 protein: CASSRKDRVPLYFAKNIQYF
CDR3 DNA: TGTGCCAGCAGCAGGAAGGACAGGGTACCTCTTTACTTCGCCAAAAACATTCAGTACTTC

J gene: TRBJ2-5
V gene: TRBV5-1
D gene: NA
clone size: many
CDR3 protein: CASSLVGNQETQYF
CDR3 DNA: TGCGCCAGCAGCTTGGTTGGGAACCAAGAGACCCAGTACTTC

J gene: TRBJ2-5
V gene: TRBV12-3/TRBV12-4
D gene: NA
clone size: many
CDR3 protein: CASKIWGAREETQYF
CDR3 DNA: TGTGCCAGCAAGATTTGGGGGGCGCGCGAAGAGACCCAGTACTTC

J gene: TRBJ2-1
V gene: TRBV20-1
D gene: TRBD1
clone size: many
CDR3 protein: CSARRQGPYNEQFF
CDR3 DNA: TGCAGTGCTAGACGACAGGGCCCCTACAATGAGCAGTTCTTC

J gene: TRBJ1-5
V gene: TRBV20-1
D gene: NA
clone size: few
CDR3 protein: CSARDGGAKDQPQHF
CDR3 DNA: TGCAGTGCTAGAGATGGGGGGGCGAAGGATCAGCCCCAGCATTTT